A selection of T cell receptor beta chains follows, all from one sample in a study of blood T cell repertoires in COVID-19. Profiling relied on immunoSEQ multiplex PCR, and the TCRdb table lists in-frame clones only, not all of them. The sample consists of fewer than 350,000 clones, around 86% of them appearing once. The specimen sequenced was PBMCs or T cells enriched from blood (not recorded which). The receptors were sampled from a man in his sixties who had recovered from COVID-19. CDR3s leave out the opening cysteine and the closing phenylalanine or tryptophan. The order of the fields is V gene, J gene, CDR3 protein.

TRBV19	TRBJ1-5	ASSSLGQGGNLNQPQH
TRBV6-5	TRBJ1-3	ASSSGRADGNTIY
TRBV18	TRBJ1-4	ASSLRTNEKLF
TRBV24-1	TRBJ1-4	ATQDRGYEKLF
TRBV2	TRBJ1-1	ASSEALLNTEAF
TRBV27	TRBJ2-7	ATRGQGGAYEQY
TRBV7-6	TRBJ2-3	ASSFTPAGDNPDTQY
TRBV7-9	TRBJ1-1	ASSSTSGTEAF
TRBV28	TRBJ1-5	ASSLGQGGEQPQH
TRBV28	TRBJ1-3	ASEGEGLNTIY
TRBV7-2	TRBJ1-1	ASALAGRNTEAF
TRBV19	TRBJ2-1	ASSPGLAGGQF
TRBV20-1	TRBJ2-7	SARLAGKMY
TRBV28	TRBJ1-1	ASSPRSGWNTEAF
TRBV13	TRBJ2-7	ASSFGLGTYEQY
TRBV27	TRBJ1-2	ASSLAGRLGGYT
TRBV18	TRBJ2-2	ASSRTGVDTGELF
TRBV6-5	TRBJ2-2	ASQFGGVTGELF
TRBV7-9	TRBJ1-2	ASSVAGDSYGYT
TRBV6-1	TRBJ2-5	ASSENSGLAAN
TRBV6-2/TRBV6-3	TRBJ1-1	ASSYSGRGGYTEAF
TRBV7-2	TRBJ1-6	ASSSQVLYNSPLH
TRBV7-8	TRBJ1-1	ASRQWDGASTLGSEAF
TRBV10-3	TRBJ2-2	AISSGTGIRTGELF
TRBV7-2	TRBJ1-1	ASSVSVMTEAF
TRBV28	TRBJ2-3	ASSSYSRGDTQY
TRBV7-9	TRBJ2-3	ASSLGTGDSDTQY
TRBV11-2	TRBJ1-1	ASSLGQMNTEAF
TRBV3-1/TRBV3-2	TRBJ2-3	ASSSSHITDTQY